A single sample is the source of the 25 T cell receptor beta chains below, sequenced in a study of cytomegalovirus exposure and HLA in healthy donors. Researchers ran the PCR with 60 Vbeta and 13 Jbeta primers. The method was immunoSEQ multiplex PCR; TCRdb's version includes in-frame clones alone and lacks a portion of them. The top ten hold 2% to 2.5% of the sample, which has 150,000 to 200,000 clones, 65% to 85% seen once. The sequenced material came from PBMCs. Receptors originate from a man aged 55 to 70 in good health and CMV-seronegative.

The rearrangement uses TRBV7-2 and TRBJ2-2; TRBD2 matches 10 bases. CDR3 length: 17 amino acids. V was clipped by 6 bases and J by 1 base; unmatched bases: 8. The V gene's germline CDR1 is SGHTA and CDR2 FQGNSA. The CDR3 region is CASSFRTSGKNTGELFF. The CDR3 nucleotides are TGTGCCAGCAGTTTCCGGACTAGCGGCAAGAACACCGGGGAGCTGTTTTTT. Looking up the rest from reference TRBV7-2 and TRBJ2-2 gives the full variable domain: GAGVSQSPSNKVTEKGKDVELRCDPISGHTALYWYRQSLGQGLEFLIYFQGNSAPDKSGLPSDRFSAERTGGSVSTLTIQRTQQEDSAVYLCASSFRTSGKNTGELFFGEGSRLTVL.

The chain is built from TRBV7-3 and TRBJ2-2; D possibly corresponds to TRBD1 (6 bases). Germline-derived CDR1 and CDR2 are SGHTA and FQGTGA. CDR3 size: 15 residues. V dropped 1 base and J dropped 4 bases, with 10 bases sitting between them. CDR3: CASSLRGPGTGELFF. Written as DNA, the CDR3 is TGTGCCAGCAGCTTAAGGGGGCCGGGCACCGGGGAGCTGTTTTTT. The entire variable domain, with the rest obtained from reference TRBV7-3 and TRBJ2-2, is as follows: GAGVSQTPSNKVTEKGKYVELRCDPISGHTALYWYRQSLGQGPEFLIYFQGTGAADDSGLPNDRFFAVRPEGSVSTLKIQRTERGDSAVYLCASSLRGPGTGELFFGEGSRLTVL.

This chain connects TRBV15 to TRBJ1-2; D is uncertain. Germline CDR1 is LNHNV and CDR2 is YYDKDF (reference sequence). This CDR3 is built from 15 residues. Trimming cost V 0 bases and J 2 bases, with 10 bases left between them. The chain's CDR3 is CATSRDFNSNYGYTF. The DNA for the CDR3 is TGTGCCACCAGCAGAGATTTTAACAGCAACTATGGCTACACCTTC.

This chain uses TRBV6-5 with TRBJ1-5, with a tentative D call TRBD1 (5 bases). V lost 6 bases to trimming and J lost 0 bases, with 12 bases between them. Germline V gene lookup returns CDR1 MNHEY and CDR2 SVGAGI. The CDR3 is made up of 15 amino acids. CDR3 sequence: CASRERGNSNQPQHF. The CDR3 DNA follows: TGTGCCAGCAGGGAGCGGGGCAATAGCAATCAGCCCCAGCATTTT.

In its sample, this clone was seen a few times. The V gene is TRBV10-3, the J gene TRBJ1-4; D unresolved. The CDR3 has 14 amino acids. The V gene's germline CDR1 is ENHRY and CDR2 SYGVKD. V was shortened by 4 bases and J by 0 bases, with 6 bases between the two germline ends. CDR3 in amino acids: CAISGSATNEKLFF. CDR3 DNA sequence: TGTGCCATCAGTGGGTCCGCAACTAATGAAAAACTGTTTTTT.

The gene calls are TRBV9 and TRBJ2-7; 9 nucleotides match TRBD2. The germline V gene encodes CDR1 SGDLS and CDR2 YYNGEE. V dropped 5 bases and J dropped 2; count of bases not matched to a gene: 2. CDR3 length: 13 residues. The CDR3 sequence is CASSSGRAYEQYF. For the CDR3, the DNA is TGTGCCAGCAGTAGCGGGAGAGCCTACGAGCAGTACTTC. The variable domain in full, with the rest retrieved from reference TRBV9 and TRBJ2-7, is DSGVTQTPKHLITATGQRVTLRCSPRSGDLSVYWYQQSLDQGLQFLIQYYNGEERAKGNILERFSAQQFPDLHSELNLSSLELGDSALYFCASSSGRAYEQYFGPGTRLTVT.

The chain recombines TRBV2 with TRBJ2-5; D unclear. V was pared by 6 bases and J by 0 bases, with 11 bases between. This CDR3 is built from 14 residues. Germline assignment: CDR1 SNHLY and CDR2 FYNNEI. The CDR3 coding sequence is TGTGCCAGCAGCAGACTCATCAACCAAGAGACCCAGTACTTC. Encoded protein: CASSRLINQETQYF.

The genes are TRBV5-1 and TRBJ2-2; 8 bases line up with TRBD2. V lost 6 bases, J lost 1 base, and 5 bases stayed unmatched. The V gene's germline CDR1 is SGHRS and CDR2 YFSETQ. The CDR3 covers 15 residues. The CDR3 bases are TGCGCCAGCAACCAGGGACTAGGGAACACCGGGGAGCTGTTTTTT. As protein: CASNQGLGNTGELFF. Combining the CDR3 with reference TRBV5-1 and TRBJ2-2 gives the whole variable domain KAGVTQTPRYLIKTRGQQVTLSCSPISGHRSVSWYQQTPGQGLQFLFEYFSETQRNKGNFPGRFSGRQFSNSRSEMNVSTLELGDSALYLCASNQGLGNTGELFFGEGSRLTVL.

J is TRBJ2-3 and V is TRBV5-4, with 8 bases lining up with TRBD1. The CDR3 is made up of 15 amino acids. V shed 4 bases and J 1 base; nucleotides not matched to a gene: 5. CDR1 is SGHNT and CDR2 is YYREEE in the germline V gene (reference sequence). The CDR3 coding sequence is TGTGCCAGCAGCGGCCAGGGGGCCCGCACAGATACGCAGTATTTT. Translation: CASSGQGARTDTQYF.

The chain couples TRBV19 to TRBJ2-5, with TRBD1 as a possible D gene (5 bases). The CDR3 consists of 13 residues. The V end lost 5 bases, the J end lost 5 bases, and 12 bases lay between the germline ends. Germline values: CDR1 LNHDA, CDR2 SQIVND (reference sequence). The DNA for the CDR3 is TGTGCCAGTAGTTCAGGGATCGGGGAGACCCAGTACTTC. Translating gives CASSSGIGETQYF.

The chain combines TRBV7-6 with TRBJ2-3; D is perhaps TRBD2 (5 bases). The CDR3 sequence is 15 residues long. CDR1 SGHVS and CDR2 FNYEAQ come from the germline V gene. V lost 2 bases to trimming and J lost 2 bases, with 11 bases between them. The CDR3 nucleotides are TGTGCCAGCAGCTTATCATTCGGGGACACAGATACGCAGTATTTT. As protein: CASSLSFGDTDTQYF.

The V gene is TRBV6-6, the J gene TRBJ2-5; 8 bases align to TRBD1. Germline assignment: CDR1 MNHNY and CDR2 SVGAGI (reference sequence). The CDR3 has 16 amino acids. The ends lost 2 bases at V and 2 bases at J; junction bases unmatched: 7. The CDR3 region is CASSYPRQGPQETQYF. The CDR3 DNA follows: TGTGCCAGCAGTTACCCGCGACAGGGGCCACAAGAGACCCAGTACTTC.

J is TRBJ2-7 and V is TRBV28, with D possibly TRBD1 on 6 matching bases. V lost 6 bases, J lost 2 bases, and 11 bases lay in between. This CDR3 comprises 13 residues. The germline V gene has CDR1 MDHEN and CDR2 SYDVKM. CDR3 in DNA: TGTGCCAGCAGGGGGGACATGACCTACGAGCAGTACTTC. Its translation is CASRGDMTYEQYF. The full variable domain, completed using reference TRBV28 and TRBJ2-7, is DVKVTQSSRYLVKRTGEKVFLECVQDMDHENMFWYRQDPGLGLRLIYFSYDVKMKEKGDIPEGYSVSREKKERFSLILESASTNQTSMYLCASRGDMTYEQYFGPGTRLTVT.

This clone was counted between two and nine times. The chain combines TRBV7-2 with TRBJ1-1; D call uncertain. V lost 1 base and J 3 bases, leaving 9 bases between the germline ends. CDR1 and CDR2 (germline): SGHTA, FQGNSA. CDR3 length: 14 amino acids. CDR3 coding DNA: TGTGCCAGCAGCTTAGACAGAATTTACACTGAAGCTTTCTTT. Translation gives CASSLDRIYTEAFF. The complete variable domain, with remaining parts taken from reference TRBV7-2 and TRBJ1-1, reads GAGVSQSPSNKVTEKGKDVELRCDPISGHTALYWYRQSLGQGLEFLIYFQGNSAPDKSGLPSDRFSAERTGGSVSTLTIQRTQQEDSAVYLCASSLDRIYTEAFFGQGTRLTVV.

The chain employs TRBV6-1 and TRBJ2-1; D is undetermined. The CDR3 has 11 amino acids. Per the germline V gene, CDR1 is MNHNS and CDR2 is SASEGT. V was shortened by 2 bases and J by 11 bases, with 7 bases between the two germline ends. The CDR3 protein is CASSEHAKQFF. The CDR3 nucleotides are TGTGCCAGCAGTGAACATGCTAAGCAGTTCTTC.

This chain joins TRBV7-9 and TRBJ2-3; D is ambiguous. The CDR3 runs to 14 residues. Germline CDR1 reads SEHNR; CDR2 reads FQNEAQ (reference sequence). The V and J ends lost 1 base and 2 bases respectively, with 7 bases between them. This chain's CDR3 is CASSLGYHTDTQYF. The CDR3 DNA reads TGTGCCAGCAGCTTAGGCTACCACACAGATACGCAGTATTTT.

This chain connects TRBV2 to TRBJ2-7, with TRBD1 matching 9 bases. Germline CDR1 SNHLY, CDR2 FYNNEI. Trimming at V came to 6 bases and at J to 3 bases, leaving 6 bases not matched to a gene. This CDR3 is 14 amino acids long. For the CDR3, the DNA is TGTGCCAGCAGGCTGGACAGGGGCCTCTACGAGCAGTACTTC. This codes for CASRLDRGLYEQYF. Full variable domain (remainder filled in from reference TRBV2 and TRBJ2-7): EPEVTQTPSHQVTQMGQEVILRCVPISNHLYFYWYRQILGQKVEFLVSFYNNEISEKSEIFDDQFSVERPDGSNFTLKIRSTKLEDSAMYFCASRLDRGLYEQYFGPGTRLTVT.

In this sample, this clone turned up a few times. The chain employs TRBV21-1 and TRBJ2-5; the table's D call, TRBD2, was not checked against the DNA. TRBV21-1 has pseudogene status. The CDR3 spans 14 residues. The CDR3: CAILAGVLGETQYF. CDR3 nucleotide sequence: TGTGCCATCTTAGCGGGAGTATTGGGAGAGACCCAGTACTTC.

This clone was seen only once. V usage is TRBV7-6 and J usage is TRBJ2-2, with 8 bases aligning to TRBD1. CDR1 is SGHVS, CDR2 FNYEAQ, per germline. The CDR3 runs 16 residues. The V and J ends lost 8 bases and 2 bases, in that order; junction bases with no gene match: 10. The CDR3 here is CASSGQGIVNTGELFF. The CDR3 DNA reads TGTGCCAGCTCAGGACAGGGAATAGTAAACACCGGGGAGCTGTTTTTT.

This clone appeared a single time. This chain connects TRBV19 to TRBJ1-1; tentative D call: TRBD1 (6 bases). V was pared by 9 bases and J by 3 bases, with 20 bases between. In germline, CDR1 is LNHDA, CDR2 SQIVND (reference sequence). This CDR3 comprises 15 residues. The CDR3 here is CASRGPPTRDTEAFF. DNA for the CDR3: TGTGCCAGCAGGGGCCCCCCCACTAGGGACACTGAAGCTTTCTTT.

The chain has TRBV7-3 and TRBJ2-1, with 12 bases lining up with TRBD2. The CDR3 length is 15 residues. V dropped 5 bases and J dropped 6; count of bases not matched to a gene: 5. The germline V gene has CDR1 SGHTA and CDR2 FQGTGA. The CDR3 nucleotides are TGTGCCAGCAGCAGCACTAGCGGGAGGTCCAATGAGCAGTTCTTC. This codes for CASSSTSGRSNEQFF.

This chain links TRBV9 with TRBJ2-7, with a weak D call TRBD1 (6 bases). Trimming took off 0 bases at V and 7 bases at J, with 14 bases between the two ends. Germline CDR1 and CDR2: SGDLS and YYNGEE. The CDR3 runs to 14 residues. CDR3 residues: CASSVGQVPKEQYF. As DNA, the CDR3 is TGTGCCAGCAGCGTAGGACAGGTTCCTAAAGAGCAGTACTTC.

The CDR3 loop reads CASQPRGASGTEAFF. The CDR3 coding sequence is TGCGCCAGCCAACCCCGGGGGGCCAGTGGGACTGAAGCTTTCTTT. V and J are TRBV5-1 and TRBJ1-1; D may be TRBD1 (6 bases). This CDR3 is 15 amino acids long. The germline V and J ends were trimmed by 7 bases and 5 bases, with 21 bases remaining between them. Germline loops: CDR1 SGHRS, CDR2 YFSETQ. The full variable domain, its missing parts supplied by reference TRBV5-1 and TRBJ1-1, is KAGVTQTPRYLIKTRGQQVTLSCSPISGHRSVSWYQQTPGQGLQFLFEYFSETQRNKGNFPGRFSGRQFSNSRSEMNVSTLELGDSALYLCASQPRGASGTEAFFGQGTRLTVV.

V gene TRBV7-2 combines with J gene TRBJ2-3, with no clear D. V was shortened by 5 bases and J by 3 bases, with 18 bases between the two germline ends. From germline, CDR1 is SGHTA and CDR2 FQGNSA. The CDR3 totals 16 residues. The CDR3 bases are TGTGCCAGCAGCCCTCGTACCCCCTCGCGGACAGATACGCAGTATTTT. Protein sequence: CASSPRTPSRTDTQYF. Based on the CDR3 plus reference TRBV7-2 and TRBJ2-3, the full variable domain is GAGVSQSPSNKVTEKGKDVELRCDPISGHTALYWYRQSLGQGLEFLIYFQGNSAPDKSGLPSDRFSAERTGGSVSTLTIQRTQQEDSAVYLCASSPRTPSRTDTQYFGPGTRLTVL.

The V and J genes are TRBV11-2 and TRBJ2-7; 9 nucleotides agree with TRBD1. This CDR3 comprises 15 residues. V trimming: 3 bases; J trimming: 3 bases; junction bases outside the gene matches: 6. Germline V gene lookup returns CDR1 SGHAT and CDR2 FQNNGV. The CDR3 nucleotides are TGTGCCAGCAGCTTGGAGGGGACAGGGATCTACGAGCAGTACTTC. It translates to CASSLEGTGIYEQYF.